This T cell receptor beta chain was retrieved from a study of blood T cell repertoires in COVID-19. Study-level background: Sample material is recorded as cDNA or gDNA derived from T cells, B-cell-depleted T cells, or PBMCs.

Produced via immunoSEQ multiplex PCR; TCRdb's table is partial and in-frame only. The sample includes tens of thousands of clones, about 85% of them seen just once. The CDR3 extends over 13 amino acids. With 4 bases removed from V and 0 bases from J, the gap between germline ends came to 7 bases. This clone has only one observation. This TCR was recovered from a woman of 80 years or more with acute or convalescent COVID-19. Sequenced material: peripheral blood. The J gene is TRBJ2-7, the V gene TRBV12-3 or TRBV12-4; maybe TRBD1 (5 bases). For the CDR3, the DNA is TGTGCCAGCAGTTCTACAGGCTCCTACGAGCAGTACTTC. Residues: CASSSTGSYEQYF.